The sequence of this T cell receptor beta chain was determined in a study of monozygotic twins with inflammatory bowel disease. With eight separate reactions per sample, the authors made cDNA. TCRdb reanalyzed the 5' RACE reads and collapses them to one entry per CDR3 protein, without DNA. The sample table includes 88,000 or so distinct CDR3 sequences. Study-wide findings and caveats: Distinct T cell subtypes could not be told apart.

Note on this clonotype: Its matching antigen is unknown.

This TCR was recovered from a human donor with ulcerative colitis or Crohn's disease, or a healthy co-twin of an affected twin (not recorded which). The sequencing sample was made of blood.

The chain's CDR3 is CASSLVEPQGIAFF. The V gene is TRBV5-1, the J gene TRBJ1-1; lacking DNA, the TRBD1 call made by TCRdb goes unchecked. CDR1 and CDR2 (germline): SGHRS, YFSETQ. The CDR3 spans 14 residues. Using reference TRBV5-1 and TRBJ1-1 for the parts outside the CDR3, the full variable domain is KAGVTQTPRYLIKTRGQQVTLSCSPISGHRSVSWYQQTPGQGLQFLFEYFSETQRNKGNFPGRFSGRQFSNSRSEMNVSTLELGDSALYLCASSLVEPQGIAFFGQGTRLTVV.